Listed here are 32 T cell receptor beta chains from one sample, sequenced in a study of cytomegalovirus exposure and HLA in healthy donors. The data were produced by immunoSEQ multiplex PCR, yet TCRdb's version contains in-frame clones alone and is incomplete. This table has approximately 58,000 clones, 95% appearing once. The sequencing sample was made of PBMCs. The receptors come from a woman aged 18-35 years in good health and CMV-seropositive.

V and J are TRBV25-1 and TRBJ2-3; possible D gene TRBD1, 5 bases. Trimming took off 2 bases at V and 4 bases at J, with 7 bases between the two ends. This CDR3 has 13 amino acids. CDR1 and CDR2 from the germline V gene are MGHDK and SYGVNS. The CDR3 loop is CASSEDSPDTQYF. The DNA for the CDR3 is TGTGCCAGCAGTGAAGACAGTCCAGATACGCAGTATTTT.

The chain is built from TRBV27 and TRBJ2-2; TRBD2 agrees at 9 bases. Germline CDR1 and CDR2: MNHEY and SMNVEV (reference sequence). J was trimmed by 1 base and V by 5 bases; bases with no gene match: 5. CDR3 length: 16 residues. DNA for the CDR3: TGTGCCAGCAGTCATGGACTAGCGCAGAACACCGGGGAGCTGTTTTTT. The encoded protein is CASSHGLAQNTGELFF.

The chain recombines TRBV5-1 with TRBJ1-5; weak D call: TRBD1 (6 bases). The CDR3 extends over 14 amino acids. Germline V gene lookup returns CDR1 SGHRS and CDR2 YFSETQ. V shed 4 bases and J shed 2 bases, with 10 bases lying between them. DNA of the CDR3: TGCGCCAGCAGCCCGGGACAAGGCAATCAGCCCCAGCATTTT. This encodes CASSPGQGNQPQHF.

The chain carries TRBV9 and TRBJ2-3; 9 bases match TRBD2. This CDR3 spans 14 amino acids. In germline, CDR1 is SGDLS, CDR2 YYNGEE. Trimming removed 1 base from V and 6 bases from J; junction bases left unmatched: 3. CDR3 residues: CASSVQSGGDTQYF. The DNA of the CDR3 is TGTGCCAGCAGCGTACAAAGCGGGGGGGATACGCAGTATTTT.

The chain uses TRBV19 and TRBJ1-1; 7 positions agree with TRBD1. CDR3 length: 14 amino acids. V was clipped by 4 bases and J by 1 base; unmatched bases: 3. Germline CDR1 and CDR2: LNHDA and SQIVND (reference sequence). This chain's CDR3 is CASSTGTENTEAFF. CDR3 coding DNA: TGTGCCAGTAGTACTGGGACAGAGAACACTGAAGCTTTCTTT.

The chain joins TRBV4-2 to TRBJ1-5, with D uncertain. V lost 0 bases and J 5 bases, leaving 8 bases between the germline ends. The CDR3 is made up of 14 amino acids. Germline assignment: CDR1 LGHNA and CDR2 YNFKEQ. Here the CDR3 reads CASSQDWADQPQHF. The CDR3 DNA sequence: TGTGCCAGCAGCCAAGACTGGGCAGATCAGCCCCAGCATTTT.

The DNA of the CDR3 is TGTGCCAGCTCACCACGGATAGGAGGGGACACTGAAGCTTTCTTT. This translates into CASSPRIGGDTEAFF. V is TRBV18 and J is TRBJ1-1; the D gene is possibly TRBD1 (5 bases). The CDR3 spans 15 residues. Germline lookup yields CDR1 KGHSH and CDR2 LQKENI. V was cut by 1 base and J by 3 bases, with 12 bases left in between. Full variable domain (rest looked up from reference TRBV18 and TRBJ1-1): NAGVMQNPRHLVRRRGQEARLRCSPMKGHSHVYWYRQLPEEGLKFMVYLQKENIIDESGMPKERFSAEFPKEGPSILRIQQVVRGDSAAYFCASSPRIGGDTEAFFGQGTRLTVV.

The chain joins TRBV12-1 to TRBJ2-3; the table's D call, TRBD2, was not checked against the DNA. TRBV12-1 is annotated as a pseudogene. CDR3 length: 20 amino acids. The CDR3 sequence: CASSPKLGTSGRLGTDTQYF. The CDR3 DNA follows: TGTGCCAGCAGCCCTAAGCTCGGGACTAGCGGGAGGCTGGGCACAGATACGCAGTATTTT.

The chain uses TRBV6-6 and TRBJ1-5; perhaps TRBD1 as D (6 bases). V lost 6 bases, J lost 3 bases, and 12 bases lay in between. This CDR3 spans 14 amino acids. Germline V gene data show CDR1 as MNHNY and CDR2 as SVGAGI (reference sequence). CDR3 loop: CASSPTGNNQPQHF. CDR3 DNA: TGTGCCAGCAGCCCCACAGGGAACAATCAGCCCCAGCATTTT.

This chain links TRBV27 with TRBJ2-4; D not certain. This CDR3 region has 11 residues. The germline V gene encodes CDR1 MNHEY and CDR2 SMNVEV (reference sequence). V gave up 6 bases and J gave up 6 bases, with 6 bases separating them. The DNA of the CDR3 is TGTGCCAGCAGCAATAGAAACATTCAGTACTTC. Translating it yields CASSNRNIQYF.

The chain carries TRBV2 and TRBJ2-1; 7 bases are a match to TRBD2. This CDR3 region has 14 residues. CDR1 and CDR2 (germline): SNHLY, FYNNEI. V was pared by 10 bases and J by 8 bases, with 14 bases of the junction left unmatched. The CDR3 DNA follows: TGTGCCACCTCGCTGGGGGAGGGCGGTTATGAGCAGTTCTTC. Its protein product is CATSLGEGGYEQFF.

Note on this clone: A read error may account for a junction end that differs from germline. The V call is TRBV30, the J call TRBJ2-1; 14 bases fit TRBD2. This CDR3 is 13 amino acids long. Germline CDR1 and CDR2: GTSNPN and SVGIG (reference sequence). In DNA form, the CDR3 reads TGTGCCAGGGGACTAGCGGGAGCAAACGAGCGGTTCTTC. Residues: CARGLAGANERFF.

About this clone: Additional DNA sequences in this sample encode the identical CDR3. The chain has TRBV9 and TRBJ2-1; maybe TRBD2 (6 bases). CDR1 is SGDLS, CDR2 YYNGEE, per germline. This CDR3 is 14 amino acids long. Trimming removed 0 bases from V and 2 bases from J, with 6 bases in between. Here the CDR3 reads CASSVGLAYNEQFF. CDR3 in DNA: TGTGCCAGCAGCGTAGGACTAGCCTACAATGAGCAGTTCTTC. Drawing the rest from reference TRBV9 and TRBJ2-1, the complete variable domain is DSGVTQTPKHLITATGQRVTLRCSPRSGDLSVYWYQQSLDQGLQFLIQYYNGEERAKGNILERFSAQQFPDLHSELNLSSLELGDSALYFCASSVGLAYNEQFFGPGTRLTVL.

The gene calls are TRBV13 and TRBJ2-7, with TRBD2 as a possible D gene (5 bases). CDR3 length equals 14 residues. V dropped 3 bases and J dropped 9 bases, with 18 bases sitting between them. Germline values: CDR1 PRHDT, CDR2 FYEKMQ (reference sequence). The CDR3 loop is CASSFSSQPAGQYF. The CDR3 nucleotides are TGTGCCAGCAGCTTTAGTAGTCAGCCGGCGGGGCAGTACTTC.

The chain links TRBV9 to TRBJ2-3; D is undetermined. This CDR3 spans 13 amino acids. With 5 bases removed from V and 0 bases from J, the gap between germline ends came to 7 bases. Germline V gene sequence: CDR1 SGDLS, CDR2 YYNGEE. This chain's CDR3 is CASSFSSTDTQYF. Written as DNA, the CDR3 is TGTGCCAGCAGTTTTTCTAGCACAGATACGCAGTATTTT.

This chain uses TRBV27 with TRBJ2-5; tentative D call: TRBD2 (5 bases). In germline, CDR1 is MNHEY, CDR2 SMNVEV (reference sequence). The CDR3 contains 15 residues. V was pared by 1 base and J by 5 bases, with 14 bases between. Here the CDR3 reads CASSLYASQRETQYF. CDR3 sequence (DNA): TGTGCCAGCAGTTTATATGCCTCCCAGCGGGAGACCCAGTACTTC.

The genes are TRBV7-8 and TRBJ2-2, with 7 bases that match TRBD1. The CDR3 loop spans 15 amino acids. With V trimmed by 5 bases and J by 0 bases, 3 bases remained unmatched. CDR1 SGHVS and CDR2 FQNEAQ come from the germline V gene. CDR3 residues: CASSTGQTNTGELFF. Written as DNA, the CDR3 is TGTGCCAGCAGCACGGGACAGACGAACACCGGGGAGCTGTTTTTT.

The chain couples TRBV28 to TRBJ2-3; D is unresolved. Per germline, CDR1 MDHEN and CDR2 SYDVKM. V was pared by 3 bases and J by 7 bases, with 8 bases between. The CDR3 runs 12 residues. CDR3 bases: TGTGCCAGCAGTTTCTCGGGTCATACGCAGTATTTT. Its translation is CASSFSGHTQYF.

V and J are TRBV6-5 and TRBJ1-1; D remains ambiguous. This CDR3 has 13 amino acids. Germline V lookup: CDR1 MNHEY, CDR2 SVGAGI. Trimming pared 6 bases from V and 2 bases from J, leaving 10 bases between. The CDR3 DNA is TGTGCCAGCAGCCCGTCTCTCAACACTGAAGCTTTCTTT. This translates into CASSPSLNTEAFF.

The rearrangement links TRBV2 to TRBJ2-1; the match to TRBD2 covers 7 bases. The germline V gene encodes CDR1 SNHLY and CDR2 FYNNEI. J gave up 0 bases and V 6 bases, and 5 bases lay outside the gene matches. The CDR3 has 15 residues. CDR3 region: CASSDLAVSYNEQFF. As DNA, the CDR3 is TGTGCCAGCAGCGATCTAGCGGTCTCCTACAATGAGCAGTTCTTC.

This chain joins TRBV2 and TRBJ1-4; D ambiguous. The CDR3 spans 13 residues. CDR1 is SNHLY and CDR2 is FYNNEI in the germline V gene. V lost 7 bases and J lost 2, with 8 bases in between. The CDR3 protein is CASKESTNEKLFF. CDR3 DNA sequence: TGTGCCAGCAAAGAGAGTACTAATGAAAAACTGTTTTTT.

Written as DNA, the CDR3 is TGTGCCAGTAGTAGAGAGACAGGCCATAGCAATCAGCCCCAGCATTTT. As protein: CASSRETGHSNQPQHF. This rearrangement joins TRBV19 to TRBJ1-5; D possibly corresponds to TRBD1 (6 bases). Germline-derived CDR1 and CDR2 are LNHDA and SQIVND (reference sequence). This CDR3 region has 16 residues. Trimming removed 4 bases from V and 0 bases from J, with 13 bases in between.

This chain joins TRBV7-2 and TRBJ2-1; D call uncertain. The CDR3 runs 13 residues. Trimming took 2 bases from V and 3 from J, leaving 5 bases between them. Germline values: CDR1 SGHTA, CDR2 FQGNSA. CDR3 bases: TGTGCCAGCAGCTTATTTAGCTACAATGAGCAGTTCTTC. This encodes CASSLFSYNEQFF.

By frequency in the sample, this clone is medium-sized. The chain combines TRBV14 with TRBJ1-1; 9 bases match TRBD1. The CDR3 totals 15 residues. Germline V CDR1 and CDR2: SGHDN, FVKESK. The V and J ends lost 5 bases and 0 bases, in that order; junction bases with no gene match: 4. The CDR3 DNA follows: TGTGCCAGCAGCGTACAGGGGGCTTTGAACACTGAAGCTTTCTTT. Protein: CASSVQGALNTEAFF. Looking up the rest from reference TRBV14 and TRBJ1-1 gives the full variable domain: EAGVTQFPSHSVIEKGQTVTLRCDPISGHDNLYWYRRVMGKEIKFLLHFVKESKQDESGMPNNRFLAERTGGTYSTLKVQPAELEDSGVYFCASSVQGALNTEAFFGQGTRLTVV.

V usage is TRBV19 and J usage is TRBJ2-1, with 9 bases fitting TRBD2. CDR3 length equals 16 residues. Germline V gene lookup returns CDR1 LNHDA and CDR2 SQIVND (reference sequence). With 7 bases clipped from V and 5 bases from J, the junction kept 12 bases outside the gene matches. For the CDR3, the DNA is TGTGCCAGTACCCAAACGGCGGGGGGGTTTGACAATGAGCAGTTCTTC. Amino acids: CASTQTAGGFDNEQFF.

The chain couples TRBV7-3 to TRBJ1-4; TRBD1 agrees at 9 bases. The V gene's germline CDR1 is SGHTA and CDR2 FQGTGA. The CDR3 runs 20 residues. Trimming cost V 5 bases and J 8 bases; bases outside gene matches: 24. CDR3 protein: CASSATLPTGGFDLYEKLFF. The CDR3 DNA sequence: TGTGCCAGCAGCGCAACGCTCCCTACAGGGGGCTTCGATTTATACGAAAAACTGTTTTTT.

V is TRBV18 and J is TRBJ1-1; the D gene is possibly TRBD1 (5 bases). This CDR3 comprises 15 residues. The germline gives CDR1 KGHSH, CDR2 LQKENI. The ends were cut back, 2 bases at V and 6 bases at J, with 16 bases in the middle. The CDR3 spells CASSPARAVNSEAFF. CDR3 sequence (DNA): TGTGCCAGCTCACCAGCCAGGGCGGTTAACTCTGAAGCTTTCTTT.

In this sample, this clone turned up once. This chain joins TRBV7-3 and TRBJ2-2; 7 bases fit TRBD2. This CDR3 is built from 19 residues. Germline V gene data show CDR1 as SGHTA and CDR2 as FQGTGA. V lost 1 base and J lost 0; bases outside the gene matches: 11. CDR3 protein: CASSLIRRASGSNTGELFF. The CDR3, as DNA: TGTGCCAGCAGCTTAATTCGGCGGGCTAGCGGTTCGAACACCGGGGAGCTGTTTTTT.

This clone was picked up one time. The chain combines TRBV28 with TRBJ2-7, with TRBD2 identical over 7 bases. Unmatched junction bases numbered 6, after V lost 7 bases and J lost 3 bases. The germline CDR1 and CDR2 sequences are MDHEN and SYDVKM. The CDR3 totals 13 residues. The CDR3 DNA is TGTGCCAGCACGGGAGGAGGTTTCTACGAGCAGTACTTC. Translating it yields CASTGGGFYEQYF.

V gene TRBV7-3 combines with J gene TRBJ2-1, with TRBD1 identical over 7 bases. The CDR3 runs to 13 residues. Germline V lookup: CDR1 SGHTA, CDR2 FQGTGA. The V segment lost 2 bases and the J segment 8 bases; nucleotides outside the gene matches: 3. The CDR3 bases are TGTGCCAGCAGCTTATATGGGACAGATGAGCAGTTCTTC. It encodes CASSLYGTDEQFF.

This rearrangement joins TRBV6-5 to TRBJ2-1, with TRBD1 as a possible D gene (5 bases). Trimming removed 2 bases from V and 0 bases from J, with 11 bases in between. This CDR3 contains 16 residues. The germline V gene has CDR1 MNHEY and CDR2 SVGAGI. Here the CDR3 reads CASSYGAGSSYNEQFF. The CDR3 DNA sequence: TGTGCCAGCAGTTACGGGGCAGGAAGCTCCTACAATGAGCAGTTCTTC.

This clone ranks as medium-sized. V is TRBV28 and J is TRBJ2-3; 8 bases align to TRBD1. This CDR3 is 18 amino acids long. Germline values: CDR1 MDHEN, CDR2 SYDVKM. Trimming cost V 4 bases and J 2 bases; bases outside gene matches: 14. This chain's CDR3 is CASSSLPQQGALTDTQYF. The CDR3 DNA sequence: TGTGCCAGCAGTTCCCTACCGCAGCAGGGGGCTCTCACAGATACGCAGTATTTT.